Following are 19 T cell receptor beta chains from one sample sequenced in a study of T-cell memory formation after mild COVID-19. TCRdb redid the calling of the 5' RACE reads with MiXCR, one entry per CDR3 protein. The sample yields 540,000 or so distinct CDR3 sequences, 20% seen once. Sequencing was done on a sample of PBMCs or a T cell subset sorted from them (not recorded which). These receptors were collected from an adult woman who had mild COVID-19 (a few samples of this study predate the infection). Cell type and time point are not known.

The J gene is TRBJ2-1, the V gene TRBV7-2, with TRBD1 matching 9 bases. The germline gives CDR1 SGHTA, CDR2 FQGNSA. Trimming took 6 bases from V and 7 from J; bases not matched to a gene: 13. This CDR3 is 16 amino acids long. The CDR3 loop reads CASRPTGGAVYNEQFF. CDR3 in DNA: TGTGCCAGCAGACCAACAGGGGGCGCGGTCTATAATGAGCAGTTCTTC.

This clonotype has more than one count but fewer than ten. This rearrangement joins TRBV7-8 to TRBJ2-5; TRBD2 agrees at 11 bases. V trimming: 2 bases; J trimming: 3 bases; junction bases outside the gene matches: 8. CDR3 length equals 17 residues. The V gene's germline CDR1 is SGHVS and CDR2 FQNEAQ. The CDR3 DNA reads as TGTGCCAGCAGCTTAAGAAGGGTAGCGGGGGGGGAAGAGACCCAGTACTTC. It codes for CASSLRRVAGGEETQYF.

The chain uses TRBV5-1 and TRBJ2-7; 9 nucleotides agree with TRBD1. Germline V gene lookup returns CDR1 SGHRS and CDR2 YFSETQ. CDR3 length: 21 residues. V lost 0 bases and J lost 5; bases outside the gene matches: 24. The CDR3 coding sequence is TGCGCCAGCAGCTTGGCCACGTTTGATAGGACAGGGGTAACAAGCCTACACGAGCAGTACTTC. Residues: CASSLATFDRTGVTSLHEQYF.

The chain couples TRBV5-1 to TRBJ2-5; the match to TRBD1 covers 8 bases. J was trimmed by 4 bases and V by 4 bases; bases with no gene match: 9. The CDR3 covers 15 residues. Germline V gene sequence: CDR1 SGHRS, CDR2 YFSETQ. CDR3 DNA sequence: TGCGCCAGCAGCCCCGGCTCACAGGGGGGAGAGACCCAGTACTTC. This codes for CASSPGSQGGETQYF.

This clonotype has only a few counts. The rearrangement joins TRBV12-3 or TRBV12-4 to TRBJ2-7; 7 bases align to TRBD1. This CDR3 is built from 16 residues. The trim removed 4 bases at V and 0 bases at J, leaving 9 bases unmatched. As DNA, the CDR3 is TGTGCCAGCAGTTCAGACAGGGCGCAAAGCTCCTACGAGCAGTACTTC. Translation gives CASSSDRAQSSYEQYF.

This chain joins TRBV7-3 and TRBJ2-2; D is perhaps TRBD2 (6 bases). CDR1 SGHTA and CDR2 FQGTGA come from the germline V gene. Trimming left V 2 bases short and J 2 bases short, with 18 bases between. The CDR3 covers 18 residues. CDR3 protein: CASSLRSVADYNTGELFF. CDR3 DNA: TGTGCCAGCAGCTTACGCTCGGTAGCGGACTATAACACCGGGGAGCTGTTTTTT.

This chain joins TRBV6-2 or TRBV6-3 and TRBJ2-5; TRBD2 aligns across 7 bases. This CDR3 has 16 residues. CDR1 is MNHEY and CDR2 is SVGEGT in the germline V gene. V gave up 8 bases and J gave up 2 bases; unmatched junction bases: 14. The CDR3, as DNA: TGTGCCAGCCAAGACTACACTGGAGCGGGGCAAGAGACCCAGTACTTC. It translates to CASQDYTGAGQETQYF.

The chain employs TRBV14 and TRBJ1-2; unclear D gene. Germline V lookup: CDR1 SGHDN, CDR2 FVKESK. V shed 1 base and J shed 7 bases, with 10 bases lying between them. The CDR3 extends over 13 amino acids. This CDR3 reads CASSQAGKLGYTF. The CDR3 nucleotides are TGTGCCAGCAGCCAAGCCGGGAAGCTTGGCTACACCTTC. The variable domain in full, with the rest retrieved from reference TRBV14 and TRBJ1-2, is EAGVTQFPSHSVIEKGQTVTLRCDPISGHDNLYWYRRVMGKEIKFLLHFVKESKQDESGMPNNRFLAERTGGTYSTLKVQPAELEDSGVYFCASSQAGKLGYTFGSGTRLTVV.

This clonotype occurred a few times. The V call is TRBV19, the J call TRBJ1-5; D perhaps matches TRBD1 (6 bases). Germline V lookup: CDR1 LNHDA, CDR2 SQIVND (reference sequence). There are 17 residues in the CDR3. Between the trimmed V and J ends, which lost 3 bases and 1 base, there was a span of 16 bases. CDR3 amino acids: CASSIGPGAPSNQPQHF. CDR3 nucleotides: TGTGCCAGTAGTATCGGGCCAGGGGCTCCCAGCAATCAGCCCCAGCATTTT.

The CDR3 spells CASSLPQDGYGYTF. CDR3 nucleotides: TGCGCCAGCAGCTTACCCCAGGATGGATATGGCTACACCTTC. The chain uses TRBV5-1 and TRBJ1-2; no reliable D call. The CDR3 runs to 14 residues. Trimming shortened V by 2 bases and J by 5 bases, and 13 bases separated the two germline ends. CDR1 and CDR2 (germline): SGHRS, YFSETQ.

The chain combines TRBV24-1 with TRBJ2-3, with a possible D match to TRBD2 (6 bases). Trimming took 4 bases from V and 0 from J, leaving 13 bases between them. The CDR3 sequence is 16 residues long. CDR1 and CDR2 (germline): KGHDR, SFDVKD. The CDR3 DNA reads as TGTGCCACCAGTGACCGATCGGCGGGAAGCACAGATACGCAGTATTTT. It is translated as CATSDRSAGSTDTQYF.

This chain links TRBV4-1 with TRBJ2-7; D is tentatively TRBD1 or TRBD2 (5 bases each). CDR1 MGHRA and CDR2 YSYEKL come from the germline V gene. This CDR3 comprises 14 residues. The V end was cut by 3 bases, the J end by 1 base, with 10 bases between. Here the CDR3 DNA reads TGCGCCAGCAGCCAGGGGTGGGGGTCCTACGAGCAGTACTTC. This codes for CASSQGWGSYEQYF.

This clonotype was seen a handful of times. The CDR3, as DNA: TGTGCCACCAGCCCCCGTGGCGACAGATACAATGAGCAGTTCTTC. It is translated as CATSPRGDRYNEQFF. V is TRBV15 and J is TRBJ2-1; D perhaps matches TRBD1 (5 bases). Trimming removed 5 bases at V and 4 bases at J, with 15 bases between. Per the germline V gene, CDR1 is LNHNV and CDR2 is YYDKDF (reference sequence). The CDR3 runs to 15 residues.

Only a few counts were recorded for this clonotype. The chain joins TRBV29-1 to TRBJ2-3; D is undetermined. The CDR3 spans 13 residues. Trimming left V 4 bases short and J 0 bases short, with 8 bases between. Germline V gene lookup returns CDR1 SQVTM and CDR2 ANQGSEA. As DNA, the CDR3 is TGCAGCGTTGTGGAACCCAGCACAGATACGCAGTATTTT. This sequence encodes CSVVEPSTDTQYF.

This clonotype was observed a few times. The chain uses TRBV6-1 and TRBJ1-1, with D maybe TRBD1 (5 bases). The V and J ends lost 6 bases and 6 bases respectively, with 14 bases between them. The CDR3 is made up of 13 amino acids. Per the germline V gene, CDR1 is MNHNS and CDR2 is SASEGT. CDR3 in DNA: TGTGCCAGCAGGGGGGTGTCAGAGGCTGAAGCTTTCTTT. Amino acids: CASRGVSEAEAFF.

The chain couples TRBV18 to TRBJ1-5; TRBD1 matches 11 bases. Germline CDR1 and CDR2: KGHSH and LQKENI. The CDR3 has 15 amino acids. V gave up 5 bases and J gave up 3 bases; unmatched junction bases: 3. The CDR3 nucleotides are TGTGCCAGCTCAGAGGGACAGGGGGTCAATCAGCCCCAGCATTTT. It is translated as CASSEGQGVNQPQHF.

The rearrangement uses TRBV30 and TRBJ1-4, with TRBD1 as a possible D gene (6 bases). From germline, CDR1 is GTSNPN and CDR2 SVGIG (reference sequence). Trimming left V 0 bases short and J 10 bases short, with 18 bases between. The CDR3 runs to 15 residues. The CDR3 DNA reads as TGTGCCTGGAGTGTACAGGGAGAACTGGCAGCAAAACTGTTTTTT. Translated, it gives CAWSVQGELAAKLFF.

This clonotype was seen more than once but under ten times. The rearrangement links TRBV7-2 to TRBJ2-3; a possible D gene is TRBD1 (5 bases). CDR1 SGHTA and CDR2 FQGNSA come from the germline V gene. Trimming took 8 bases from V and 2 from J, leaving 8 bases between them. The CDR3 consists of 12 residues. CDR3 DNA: TGTGCCAGCGGGGCTTTCACAGATACGCAGTATTTT. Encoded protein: CASGAFTDTQYF.

This chain's CDR3 is CASGTWAGTEAFF. The CDR3 DNA follows: TGTGCCAGCGGTACCTGGGCGGGTACTGAAGCTTTCTTT. This chain uses TRBV7-9 with TRBJ1-1; D is uncertain. This CDR3 contains 13 residues. Germline values: CDR1 SEHNR, CDR2 FQNEAQ (reference sequence). The ends were cut back, 8 bases at V and 5 bases at J, with 15 bases in the middle.